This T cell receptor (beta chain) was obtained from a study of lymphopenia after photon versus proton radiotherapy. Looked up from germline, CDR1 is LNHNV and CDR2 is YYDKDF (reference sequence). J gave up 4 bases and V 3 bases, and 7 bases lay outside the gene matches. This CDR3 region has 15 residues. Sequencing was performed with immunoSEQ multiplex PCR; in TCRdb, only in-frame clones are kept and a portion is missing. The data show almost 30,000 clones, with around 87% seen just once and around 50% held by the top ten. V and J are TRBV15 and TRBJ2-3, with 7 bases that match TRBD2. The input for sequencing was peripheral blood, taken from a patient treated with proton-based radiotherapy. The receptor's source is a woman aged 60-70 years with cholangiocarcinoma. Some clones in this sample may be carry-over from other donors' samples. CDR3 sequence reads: CATSRLLADSDTQYF. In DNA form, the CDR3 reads TGTGCCACCAGCAGGTTGCTAGCGGACTCAGATACGCAGTATTTT.